This TCR beta chain came from a study of shared clonotypes between healthy human individuals. From germline, CDR1 is SGHAT and CDR2 FQNNGV. V lost 0 bases and J lost 1, with 12 bases in between. The CDR3 runs to 16 residues. Profiling relied on immunoSEQ multiplex PCR, and the TCRdb table lists in-frame clones only, not all of them. The profile shows over 1.4 million clones, roughly 97% of them singletons. The TCR was taken from a man aged 25-45 years in good health. This chain connects TRBV11-2 to TRBJ1-1; D not certain. The sample taken for sequencing was naive CD4+ T cells sorted from blood. The subset denotes: CD45RA+ positively selected. Written as DNA, the CDR3 is TGTGCCAGCAGCTTAGATCGATACCCGAGGAACACTGAAGCTTTCTTT. The encoded protein is CASSLDRYPRNTEAFF.